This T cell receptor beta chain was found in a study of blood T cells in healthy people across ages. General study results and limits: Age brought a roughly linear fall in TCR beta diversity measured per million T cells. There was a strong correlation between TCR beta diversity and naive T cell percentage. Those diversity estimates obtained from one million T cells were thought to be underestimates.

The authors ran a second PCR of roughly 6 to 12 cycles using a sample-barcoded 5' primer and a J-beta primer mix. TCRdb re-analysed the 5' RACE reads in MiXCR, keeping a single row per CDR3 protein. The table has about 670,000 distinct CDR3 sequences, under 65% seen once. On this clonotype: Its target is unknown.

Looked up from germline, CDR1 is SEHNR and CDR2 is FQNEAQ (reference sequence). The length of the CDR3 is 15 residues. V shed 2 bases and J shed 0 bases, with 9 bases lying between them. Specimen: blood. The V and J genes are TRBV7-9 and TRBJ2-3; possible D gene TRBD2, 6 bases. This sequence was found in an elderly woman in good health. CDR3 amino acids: CASSLNSGSTDTQYF. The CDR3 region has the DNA TGTGCCAGCAGCTTAAACAGCGGGAGCACAGATACGCAGTATTTT. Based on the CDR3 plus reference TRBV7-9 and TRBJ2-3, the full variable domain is DTGVSQNPRHKITKRGQNVTFRCDPISEHNRLYWYRQTLGQGPEFLTYFQNEAQLEKSRLLSDRFSAERPKGSFSTLEIQRTEQGDSAMYLCASSLNSGSTDTQYFGPGTRLTVL.